One and the same sample provided the 4 T cell receptor beta chains below, sequenced in a study of Graves' ophthalmopathy and Graves' hyperthyroidism. TCR beta CDR3 regions were amplified from RNA transcripts. RT-PCR with HTBI primers came first, then second-round multiplex PCR. TCRdb itself ran the multiplex PCR reads through MiXCR, one entry per CDR3 protein. The table includes 340,000 or so distinct CDR3 sequences, roughly a sixth detected once. Material: peripheral blood. The receptors shown here come from an adult man with Graves' ophthalmopathy.

The J gene is TRBJ2-7, the V gene TRBV20-1; D gene unclear. The CDR3 consists of 12 residues. From germline, CDR1 is DFQATT and CDR2 SNEGSKA (reference sequence). Trimming took off 3 bases at V and 4 bases at J, with 10 bases between the two ends. DNA for the CDR3: TGCAGTGCTAGGCTCCTAGAATACGAGCAGTACTTC. It encodes CSARLLEYEQYF.

This clonotype was counted at least ten times. The chain carries TRBV3-1 and TRBJ1-1; D is uncertain. This CDR3 is built from 16 residues. Germline assignment: CDR1 LGHDT and CDR2 YNNKEL (reference sequence). With 1 base removed from V and 0 bases from J, the gap between germline ends came to 12 bases. The CDR3 bases are TGTGCCAGCAGCCAAGTCCACCAACAGCTGAACACTGAAGCTTTCTTT. Translation: CASSQVHQQLNTEAFF.

This clonotype was counted many times. V gene TRBV9 combines with J gene TRBJ2-7; 10 bases align to TRBD2. The CDR3 spans 15 residues. Trimming took 3 bases from V and 2 from J; bases not matched to a gene: 5. Germline-derived CDR1 and CDR2 are SGDLS and YYNGEE. The CDR3 DNA sequence: TGTGCCAGCAGCGCCGGACTAGCGGTAACCTACGAGCAGTACTTC. Translating it yields CASSAGLAVTYEQYF.

This clonotype was detected many times. The CDR3 loop is CASSRQGQGPEAFF. The CDR3 nucleotides read TGTGCCAGCAGTCGACAAGGACAGGGTCCGGAAGCTTTCTTT. This chain connects TRBV27 to TRBJ1-1, with 8 bases lining up with TRBD1. J was trimmed by 8 bases and V by 5 bases; bases with no gene match: 10. The CDR3 consists of 14 residues. Per the germline V gene, CDR1 is MNHEY and CDR2 is SMNVEV (reference sequence).